The clone carrying this T cell receptor beta chain appeared a single time. Its antigen is undetermined. Germline V gene data show CDR1 as LNHDA and CDR2 as SQIVND (reference sequence). The CDR3 spans 16 residues. With 5 bases removed from V and 7 bases from J, the gap between germline ends came to 24 bases. The data were obtained in a study of beta chain features in type 1 diabetes. Study in general: Patients looked much like healthy donors when it came to age, gender and cell yields. The number of sorted cells examined across all samples was fewer than 110,000,000.

Expressed TCRB transcripts got sequenced, as all isolated RNA was reverse transcribed. The data were produced by immunoSEQ multiplex PCR, yet TCRdb's version contains in-frame clones alone and is incomplete. The data show under 300,000 clones, with around 9.9% seen just once and about 0.018% held by the top ten. Study outcomes and limitations: Type 1 diabetes patients showed a moderate but significant shortening of TCRB CDR3s in all four CD4+ subsets. PCR may have favored shorter templates equally in patients and controls. Among patients, naive, central memory and Treg TCRB repertoires appeared more similar than among healthy donors.

Sample: naive CD4+ T cells from blood. The source is a man aged 30 to 39 with type 1 diabetes. V and J are TRBV19 and TRBJ2-7; perhaps TRBD2 as D (6 bases). CDR3: CASSPQTPTRTREQYF. The CDR3 bases are TGTGCCAGTAGTCCCCAAACCCCGACTAGAACGAGGGAGCAGTACTTC.